This T cell receptor (beta chain) is drawn from a study of naive and memory T cell subsets. This clonotype was seen ten or more times. Antigen specificity is unknown. From the second PCR step, alpha and beta chains were amplified apart. Cells stained for CD3, CD4, CD8, CD45RA, CD27 and viability were sorted into four CD45RA/CD27 subsets. V was cut by 4 bases and J by 2 bases, with 20 bases left in between. The germline gives CDR1 MNHNS, CDR2 SASEGT. This CDR3 is built from 17 residues. General observations from the study: Naive and memory repertoire findings lacked a ground truth for validation. In CD4 and CD8 cells, diversity dropped from naive through EMRA.

Both TRBC1 and TRBC2 were covered by a beta constant-region primer of two equimolar oligonucleotides. Four rounds of PCR amplified the ligated cDNA using nested alpha and beta constant-region primers plus SP2. TCRdb independently ran MiXCR on the UMI-ligation and nested PCR reads; one entry per CDR3 protein. Of some 80,000 distinct CDR3 sequences in the sample, 9% were seen once. The sequence was obtained from a human donor in good health. The material sequenced was naive CD8+ T cells from blood. This chain uses TRBV6-1 with TRBJ2-5; maybe TRBD2 (5 bases). CDR3 loop: CASSVKREPTSQETQYF. In DNA, the CDR3 is TGTGCCAGCAGTGTTAAGAGGGAACCGACTTCGCAAGAGACCCAGTACTTC.